One and the same sample provided the 15 T cell receptor beta chains below, sequenced in a study of T-cell memory formation after mild COVID-19. TCRdb itself ran the 5' RACE reads through MiXCR, one entry per CDR3 protein. The data contain 300,000 to 400,000 distinct CDR3 sequences, 28% of them singletons. The material sequenced was PBMCs or a T cell subset sorted from them (not recorded which). Receptors originate from an adult woman who had mild COVID-19 (a few samples of this study predate the infection). Cell type and time point are not known.

This clonotype was recorded at least ten times. The gene calls are TRBV9 and TRBJ2-1, with a weak D call TRBD2 (6 bases). V gave up 0 bases and J gave up 13 bases, with 20 bases separating them. The CDR3 has 15 residues. CDR1 is SGDLS, CDR2 YYNGEE, per germline. In nucleotides, the CDR3 is TGTGCCAGCAGCGTAGACCCCCCGTGGAGGGCTAACCAGTTCTTC. Translated, it gives CASSVDPPWRANQFF.

The chain combines TRBV29-1 with TRBJ2-3; 8 nucleotides agree with TRBD2. CDR1 and CDR2 from the germline V gene are SQVTM and ANQGSEA. The CDR3 totals 14 residues. Trimming at V came to 7 bases and at J to 1 base, leaving 7 bases not matched to a gene. The CDR3 DNA follows: TGCAGCGCCAGGACTAGCAGCGGCACAGATACGCAGTATTTT. Translating gives CSARTSSGTDTQYF.

The V gene is TRBV5-1, the J gene TRBJ2-5; tentative D call: TRBD1 (6 bases). There are 14 residues in the CDR3. V lost 0 bases and J 2 bases, leaving 8 bases between the germline ends. Germline CDR1 SGHRS, CDR2 YFSETQ. CDR3 nucleotide sequence: TGCGCCAGCAGCTTGGCTGACAGGCAAGAGACCCAGTACTTC. This codes for CASSLADRQETQYF.

This chain links TRBV6-5 with TRBJ2-7; D uncertain. Germline V gene lookup returns CDR1 MNHEY and CDR2 SVGAGI. The CDR3 spans 13 residues. V was clipped by 4 bases and J by 7 bases, with 14 bases between them. The CDR3, as DNA: TGTGCCAGCAGTTCCCTAACCGTCTGGGAGCAGTACTTC. Its translation: CASSSLTVWEQYF.

V is TRBV27 and J is TRBJ1-1; 9 bases map to TRBD1. This CDR3 spans 16 amino acids. Trimming at V came to 6 bases and at J to 1 base, leaving 9 bases not matched to a gene. CDR1 is MNHEY and CDR2 is SMNVEV in the germline V gene (reference sequence). CDR3 sequence: CASSPGTGRWNTEAFF. The CDR3 DNA sequence: TGTGCCAGCAGCCCCGGGACAGGGAGGTGGAACACTGAAGCTTTCTTT.

This clonotype was detected only a few times. The chain links TRBV5-1 to TRBJ2-1; 7 bases align to TRBD2. The CDR3 covers 17 residues. Trimming at V came to 1 base and at J to 0 bases, leaving 7 bases not matched to a gene. Germline V lookup: CDR1 SGHRS, CDR2 YFSETQ. CDR3 coding DNA: TGCGCCAGCAGCTTGCTAGCGGCCCAGAGCTCCTACAATGAGCAGTTCTTC. Translated, it gives CASSLLAAQSSYNEQFF.

This clonotype was observed a few times. The chain carries TRBV25-1 and TRBJ1-1, with 8 nucleotides matching TRBD1. Trimming took 4 bases from V and 4 from J; bases not matched to a gene: 5. The CDR3 loop spans 14 amino acids. Germline-derived CDR1 and CDR2 are MGHDK and SYGVNS. The CDR3 DNA reads as TGTGCCAGCAGTGTGTCCAGGGGGCCCACTGAAGCTTTCTTT. Translation: CASSVSRGPTEAFF.

Only one count was recorded for this clonotype. This chain uses TRBV29-1 with TRBJ2-1; 9 bases map to TRBD2. The V and J ends lost 0 bases and 9 bases, in that order; junction bases with no gene match: 3. CDR1 and CDR2 (germline): SQVTM, ANQGSEA. CDR3 length: 13 amino acids. The CDR3 spells CSVEEREGLEQFF. DNA for the CDR3: TGCAGCGTTGAAGAGCGGGAGGGCCTTGAGCAGTTCTTC.

V is TRBV20-1 and J is TRBJ2-7; 10 bases fit TRBD2. Germline CDR1 DFQATT, CDR2 SNEGSKA (reference sequence). CDR3 length: 15 residues. The junction had 5 bases not matched to a gene; V was cut back by 0 bases and J by 3 bases. CDR3 DNA: TGCAGTGCTAGAGATTCTGCTAGCGGGAGCTACGAGCAGTACTTC. Amino acids: CSARDSASGSYEQYF.

The rearrangement uses TRBV27 and TRBJ2-2; D may be TRBD1 (5 bases). From germline, CDR1 is MNHEY and CDR2 SMNVEV (reference sequence). This CDR3 has 14 residues. The V gene lost 2 bases and the J gene lost 3 bases, with 7 bases spanning the gap. The CDR3 protein is CASSLRGYTGELFF. CDR3 coding DNA: TGTGCCAGCAGTTTAAGGGGCTACACCGGGGAGCTGTTTTTT.

The chain uses TRBV2 and TRBJ2-3; D is unresolved. The germline gives CDR1 SNHLY, CDR2 FYNNEI. This CDR3 has 14 amino acids. Trimming shortened V by 2 bases and J by 2 bases, and 8 bases separated the two germline ends. Here the CDR3 DNA reads TGTGCCAGCAGTGAAAGACTTTACACAGATACGCAGTATTTT. It codes for CASSERLYTDTQYF.

This clonotype has more than one count but fewer than ten. The rearrangement joins TRBV11-2 to TRBJ2-7, with 7 bases lining up with TRBD2. In germline, CDR1 is SGHAT, CDR2 FQNNGV. Trimming removed 5 bases from V and 1 base from J; junction bases left unmatched: 8. The CDR3 has 15 residues. This CDR3 reads CASSRDLAVSYEQYF. CDR3 DNA: TGTGCCAGCAGCCGTGATCTAGCGGTTTCCTACGAGCAGTACTTC.

The chain couples TRBV5-4 to TRBJ1-2; no definite D call. Between the trimmed V and J ends, which lost 4 bases and 1 base, there was a span of 8 bases. The germline gives CDR1 SGHNT, CDR2 YYREEE (reference sequence). This CDR3 is 13 amino acids long. The CDR3 DNA sequence: TGTGCCAGCAGCCATACTTATAACTATGGCTACACCTTC. Its protein is CASSHTYNYGYTF.

This clonotype was seen many times. V usage is TRBV24-1 and J usage is TRBJ2-1; the match to TRBD2 covers 10 bases. V trimming: 4 bases; J trimming: 9 bases; junction bases outside the gene matches: 14. CDR1 is KGHDR, CDR2 SFDVKD, per germline. The CDR3 contains 17 residues. Here the CDR3 DNA reads TGTGCCACCAGTGAACCCCTAGCGGGAGCTGGTCTCCTTGAGCAGTTCTTC. It specifies CATSEPLAGAGLLEQFF.

The CDR3 DNA is TGTGCCTGGAGTCTAGCGGAGGGGGGCACAGATACGCAGTATTTT. Translated, it gives CAWSLAEGGTDTQYF. The J gene is TRBJ2-3, the V gene TRBV30; D may be TRBD2 (7 bases). There are 15 residues in the CDR3. Between the trimmed V and J ends, which lost 2 bases and 1 base, there was a span of 13 bases. The germline gives CDR1 GTSNPN, CDR2 SVGIG (reference sequence).